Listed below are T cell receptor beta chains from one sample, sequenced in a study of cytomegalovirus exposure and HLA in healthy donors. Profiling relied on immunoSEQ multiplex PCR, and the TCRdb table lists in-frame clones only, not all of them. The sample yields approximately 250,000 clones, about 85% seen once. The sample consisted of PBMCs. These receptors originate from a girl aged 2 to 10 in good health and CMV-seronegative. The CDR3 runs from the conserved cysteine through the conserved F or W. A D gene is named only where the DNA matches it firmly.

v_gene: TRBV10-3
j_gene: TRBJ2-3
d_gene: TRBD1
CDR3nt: TGTGCCATCAGTGAGGGGACAGGGGGCGAAGATACGCAGTATTTT
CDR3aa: CAISEGTGGEDTQYF

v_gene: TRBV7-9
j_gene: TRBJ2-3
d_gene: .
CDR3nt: TGTGCCAGCAGCTTAAGAGGGAAATCGGATACGCAGTATTTT
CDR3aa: CASSLRGKSDTQYF

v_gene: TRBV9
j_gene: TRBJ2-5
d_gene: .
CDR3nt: TGTGCCAGCAGCCCCGACAGCCAAGAGACCCAGTACTTC
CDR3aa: CASSPDSQETQYF

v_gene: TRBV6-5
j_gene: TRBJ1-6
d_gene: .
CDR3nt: TGTGCCAGCAGTTACTCCCCGGGGAGGGAATCACCCCTCCACTTT
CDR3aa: CASSYSPGRESPLHF

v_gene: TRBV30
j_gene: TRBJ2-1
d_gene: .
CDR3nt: TGTGCCTGGACAGGGGGCCGCGGGAGCTACAATGAGCAGTTCTTC
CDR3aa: CAWTGGRGSYNEQFF

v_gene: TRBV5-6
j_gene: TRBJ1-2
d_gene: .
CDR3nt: TGTGCCAGCAGCTTGTCACAGATTAACTATGGCTACACCTTC
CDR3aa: CASSLSQINYGYTF

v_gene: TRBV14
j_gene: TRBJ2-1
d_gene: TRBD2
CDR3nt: TGTGCCAGCAGCCAAGATATCGGGACTAGCGGGAGTTATATTTACAATGAGCAGTTCTTC
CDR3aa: CASSQDIGTSGSYIYNEQFF

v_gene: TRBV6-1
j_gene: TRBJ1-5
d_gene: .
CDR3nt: TGTGCCAGCAGACGGAGTGCAGGCAATCAGCCCCAGCATTTT
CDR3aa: CASRRSAGNQPQHF

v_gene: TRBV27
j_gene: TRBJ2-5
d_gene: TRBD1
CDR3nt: TGTGCCAGCAGTACTTACAGGGGGTGGCAAGAGACCCAGTACTTC
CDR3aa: CASSTYRGWQETQYF

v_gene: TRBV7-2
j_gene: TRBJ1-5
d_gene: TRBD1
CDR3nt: TGTGCCAGCAGCTATGGGACAGATAGCAATCAGCCCCAGCATTTT
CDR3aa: CASSYGTDSNQPQHF